Each of the 19 T cell receptor beta chains below was sequenced from the same sample in a study of blood T cell repertoires in COVID-19 (dated by TCRdb to 2019 to 2021). Library prep was done by the immunoSEQ multiplex PCR assay. TCRdb's version of the immuneACCESS table is confined to in-frame rearrangements and falls short of the full clone set. An unresolved V gene accounts for under half of the shortfall where checked; the remainder is of unknown origin. This sample has about 280,000 clones in its table, and over 75% of those were observed once. 0.75% to 1% of the sample is taken by the ten largest. The specimen sequenced was PBMCs or T cells enriched from blood (not recorded which). Receptors were obtained from a woman aged 30 to 39 who had recovered from COVID-19.

This chain uses TRBV4-1 with TRBJ1-2, with TRBD1 as a possible D gene (5 bases). Trimming left V 3 bases short and J 9 bases short, with 20 bases between. Germline CDR1 MGHRA, CDR2 YSYEKL. This CDR3 region has 15 residues. The CDR3: CASSQNPQAQGRYTF. DNA for the CDR3: TGCGCCAGCAGCCAGAATCCCCAAGCCCAGGGCCGCTACACCTTC.

The V gene is TRBV4-3, the J gene TRBJ1-2, with 10 nucleotides matching TRBD1. The V gene's germline CDR1 is LGHNA and CDR2 YSLEER. This CDR3 region has 14 residues. V lost 3 bases to trimming and J lost 8 bases; unmatched junction nucleotides: 6. Here the CDR3 reads CASSHPGTGEGYTF. CDR3 bases: TGCGCCAGCAGCCATCCCGGGACAGGGGAAGGCTACACCTTC.

For this clone: The junction differs from germline at one of its ends, possibly a read error. This chain joins TRBV4-1 and TRBJ2-7, with 8 nucleotides matching TRBD2. From germline, CDR1 is MGHRA and CDR2 YSYEKL. The CDR3 runs 16 residues. The CDR3 region has the DNA TGCGCCAGCAGCCAAGGAGTCCACGGGACTAGTTACGGGCAGTACTTC. Its translation is CASSQGVHGTSYGQYF.

The chain carries TRBV5-4 and TRBJ2-2, with TRBD2 identical over 11 bases. CDR3 length: 18 amino acids. The trim removed 0 bases at V and 2 bases at J, leaving 6 bases unmatched. Germline CDR1 and CDR2: SGHNT and YYREEE (reference sequence). CDR3 in amino acids: CASSLGLAGGLNTGELFF. CDR3 in DNA: TGTGCCAGCAGCTTGGGGCTAGCGGGGGGCCTCAACACCGGGGAGCTGTTTTTT.

The chain joins TRBV18 to TRBJ1-2; 8 bases map to TRBD1. This CDR3 is built from 15 residues. Germline V gene data show CDR1 as KGHSH and CDR2 as LQKENI. J gave up 5 bases and V 3 bases, and 8 bases lay outside the gene matches. CDR3 residues: CASSPATGALYGYTF. The CDR3 coding sequence is TGTGCCAGCTCACCTGCGACAGGGGCTCTTTATGGCTACACCTTC.

This clone occurred a few times. V usage is TRBV5-1 and J usage is TRBJ2-1, with 9 bases lining up with TRBD2. The V segment lost 0 bases and the J segment 5 bases; nucleotides outside the gene matches: 9. This CDR3 comprises 17 residues. Looked up from germline, CDR1 is SGHRS and CDR2 is YFSETQ. The CDR3 is CASSLGLRGGANNEQFF. The CDR3 bases are TGCGCCAGCAGCTTGGGTTTGCGCGGGGGGGCGAACAATGAGCAGTTCTTC.

V and J are TRBV28 and TRBJ2-7, with 7 bases that match TRBD1. V lost 6 bases and J lost 2; bases outside the gene matches: 10. Germline assignment: CDR1 MDHEN and CDR2 SYDVKM. The CDR3 has 15 residues. The CDR3 loop is CASRQTTGSTYEQYF. Here the CDR3 DNA reads TGTGCCAGCAGGCAAACGACAGGGAGCACCTACGAGCAGTACTTC.

The V gene is TRBV4-3, the J gene TRBJ2-7, with 13 bases identical to TRBD2. CDR1 and CDR2 from the germline V gene are LGHNA and YSLEER. The CDR3 runs 16 residues. V trimming: 4 bases; J trimming: 0 bases; junction bases outside the gene matches: 3. The CDR3 DNA reads as TGCGCCAGCAGCCGACTAGCGGGGGGATCCTCCTACGAGCAGTACTTC. It specifies CASSRLAGGSSYEQYF.

The chain combines TRBV28 with TRBJ1-6; no definite D call. The CDR3 covers 14 residues. CDR1 and CDR2 (germline): MDHEN, SYDVKM. V was pared by 6 bases and J by 7 bases, with 13 bases between. The CDR3 region has the DNA TGTGCCAGCAGAGACTCAGCCCCCAATTCACCCCTCCACTTT. Its protein is CASRDSAPNSPLHF. Supplemented by reference TRBV28 and TRBJ1-6, the full variable domain reads DVKVTQSSRYLVKRTGEKVFLECVQDMDHENMFWYRQDPGLGLRLIYFSYDVKMKEKGDIPEGYSVSREKKERFSLILESASTNQTSMYLCASRDSAPNSPLHFGNGTRLTVT.

The CDR3 spells CATGHYNSPLHF. The CDR3 DNA is TGTGCCACGGGACATTATAATTCACCCCTCCACTTT. The rearrangement links TRBV15 to TRBJ1-6; tentatively, D is TRBD1 (6 bases). The CDR3 covers 12 residues. Trimming took off 9 bases at V and 4 bases at J, with 7 bases between the two ends. Germline V gene data show CDR1 as LNHNV and CDR2 as YYDKDF (reference sequence).

V and J are TRBV9 and TRBJ2-3; weak D call: TRBD2 (5 bases). Trimming cost V 0 bases and J 0 bases, with 8 bases left between them. Germline V gene sequence: CDR1 SGDLS, CDR2 YYNGEE. This CDR3 has 15 residues. CDR3 loop: CASSVGGSSTDTQYF. CDR3 nucleotide sequence: TGTGCCAGCAGCGTAGGAGGGTCAAGCACAGATACGCAGTATTTT.

The genes are TRBV13 and TRBJ1-5; D gene uncertain. The germline gives CDR1 PRHDT, CDR2 FYEKMQ (reference sequence). The CDR3 contains 12 residues. The V and J ends lost 4 bases and 8 bases respectively, with 9 bases between them. The CDR3 nucleotides read TGTGCCAGCAGCTCCTACGGGGAGCCCCAGCATTTT. This translates into CASSSYGEPQHF.

The chain carries TRBV10-3 and TRBJ1-2; D is undetermined. V was trimmed by 6 bases and J by 6 bases, leaving 5 bases between them. CDR1 and CDR2 from the germline V gene are ENHRY and SYGVKD. The CDR3 is 10 residues long. This CDR3 reads CAIRADGYTF. CDR3 DNA sequence: TGTGCCATCAGGGCCGATGGCTACACCTTC.

The V gene is TRBV11-3, the J gene TRBJ2-3, with 10 positions matching TRBD2. Germline V gives CDR1 SGHNT, CDR2 YENEEA. The junction had 15 bases not matched to a gene; V was cut back by 8 bases and J by 1 base. The CDR3 has 18 amino acids. CDR3 residues: CASASGLALLGGTDTQYF. Here the CDR3 DNA reads TGTGCCAGCGCCTCGGGACTAGCGCTACTCGGGGGCACAGATACGCAGTATTTT.

Details on this clone: The junction departs from germline at one end; a sequencing error may be responsible. This sequence joins TRBV27 and TRBJ2-1; 11 bases are a match to TRBD2. The CDR3 has 16 residues. Looked up from germline, CDR1 is MNHEY and CDR2 is SMNVEV (reference sequence). CDR3 nucleotide sequence: TGTGCCAGCGGTTTCCCTTGGGTAGCGGGGGGGAATGAGCAGTTCTTC. The encoded protein is CASGFPWVAGGNEQFF.

The chain carries TRBV5-1 and TRBJ2-5, with 7 bases aligning to TRBD1. Unmatched junction bases numbered 3, after V lost 3 bases and J lost 1 base. The CDR3 contains 14 residues. Germline loops: CDR1 SGHRS, CDR2 YFSETQ. Here the CDR3 reads CASSWTGGQETQYF. The CDR3 nucleotides are TGCGCCAGCAGCTGGACAGGAGGCCAAGAGACCCAGTACTTC.

This chain joins TRBV5-6 and TRBJ2-1; possible D gene TRBD2, 5 bases. V dropped 2 bases and J dropped 9 bases, with 9 bases sitting between them. The CDR3 is made up of 12 amino acids. Germline V CDR1 and CDR2: SGHDT, YYEEEE. The DNA of the CDR3 is TGTGCCAGCAGCTTTGGGGAGTTTGAGCAGTTCTTC. Residues: CASSFGEFEQFF.

The chain couples TRBV5-6 to TRBJ1-6; 8 bases match TRBD1. Losses at the gene ends were 3 bases for V and 6 bases for J; bases not matched to a gene: 2. The germline V gene has CDR1 SGHDT and CDR2 YYEEEE. The CDR3 spans 14 residues. The CDR3 DNA is TGTGCCAGCAGCTCTGACAGGGGTAATTCACCCCTCCACTTT. Its translation is CASSSDRGNSPLHF.

The chain employs TRBV6-5 and TRBJ1-1; D perhaps matches TRBD1 (5 bases). The germline V gene encodes CDR1 MNHEY and CDR2 SVGAGI. The CDR3 totals 13 residues. Trimming removed 0 bases from V and 11 bases from J, with 13 bases in between. CDR3 protein: CASSYSEDRAAFF. CDR3 nucleotides: TGTGCCAGCAGTTACTCTGAAGACAGAGCTGCTTTCTTT.